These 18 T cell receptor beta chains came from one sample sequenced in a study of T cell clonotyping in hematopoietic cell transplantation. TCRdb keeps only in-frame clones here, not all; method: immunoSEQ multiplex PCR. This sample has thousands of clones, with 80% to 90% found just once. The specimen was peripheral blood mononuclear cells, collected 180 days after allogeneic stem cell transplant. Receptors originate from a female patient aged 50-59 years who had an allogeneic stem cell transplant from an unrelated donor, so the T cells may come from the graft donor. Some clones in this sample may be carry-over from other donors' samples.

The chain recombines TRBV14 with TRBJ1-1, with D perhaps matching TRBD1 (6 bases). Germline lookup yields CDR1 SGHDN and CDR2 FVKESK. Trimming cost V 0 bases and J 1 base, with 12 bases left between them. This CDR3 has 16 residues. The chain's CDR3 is CASSQDVGGRNTEAFF. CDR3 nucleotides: TGTGCCAGCAGCCAAGATGTTGGGGGGCGGAACACTGAAGCTTTCTTT.

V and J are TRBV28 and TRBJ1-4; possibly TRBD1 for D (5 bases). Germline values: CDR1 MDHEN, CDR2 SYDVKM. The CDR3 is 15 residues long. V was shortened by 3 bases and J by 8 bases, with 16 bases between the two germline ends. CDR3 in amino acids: CASSFSRGLGEKLFF. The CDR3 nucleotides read TGTGCCAGCAGTTTCTCAAGGGGTCTCGGAGAAAAACTGTTTTTT.

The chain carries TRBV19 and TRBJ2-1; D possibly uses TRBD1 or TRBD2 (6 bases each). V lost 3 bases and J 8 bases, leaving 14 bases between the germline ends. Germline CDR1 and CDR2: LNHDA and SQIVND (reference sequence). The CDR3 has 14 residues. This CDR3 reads CASSMEGGSDEQFF. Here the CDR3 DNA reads TGTGCCAGTAGTATGGAGGGGGGTAGCGATGAGCAGTTCTTC.

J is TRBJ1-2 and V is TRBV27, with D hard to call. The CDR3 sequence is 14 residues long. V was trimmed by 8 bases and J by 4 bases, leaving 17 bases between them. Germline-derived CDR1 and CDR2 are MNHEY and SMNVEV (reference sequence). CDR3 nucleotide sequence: TGTGCCAGCTCGAAGGGCGGAAAGAGCTATGGCTACACCTTC. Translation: CASSKGGKSYGYTF.

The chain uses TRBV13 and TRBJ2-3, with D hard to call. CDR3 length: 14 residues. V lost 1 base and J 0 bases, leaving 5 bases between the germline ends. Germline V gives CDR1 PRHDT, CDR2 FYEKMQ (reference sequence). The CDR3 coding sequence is TGTGCCAGCAGCTTAGTAGATAGCACAGATACGCAGTATTTT. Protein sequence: CASSLVDSTDTQYF.

CDR3 DNA: TGTGCCAGCAGTGGAGGACAGAGAAATTCACCCCTCCACTTT. Protein sequence: CASSGGQRNSPLHF. The chain joins TRBV6-1 to TRBJ1-6; D is possibly TRBD1 (6 bases). V lost 4 bases to trimming and J lost 7 bases, with 11 bases between them. CDR3 length: 14 amino acids. Germline V gives CDR1 MNHNS, CDR2 SASEGT.

The CDR3: CATSPWGPYNSPLHF. The DNA for the CDR3 is TGCGCCACCTCCCCCTGGGGGCCCTATAATTCACCCCTCCACTTT. This rearrangement joins TRBV5-1 to TRBJ1-6; D might be TRBD1 (6 bases). Germline lookup yields CDR1 SGHRS and CDR2 YFSETQ. The CDR3 has 15 residues. Trimming stripped 9 bases from V and 2 bases from J, with 15 bases between.

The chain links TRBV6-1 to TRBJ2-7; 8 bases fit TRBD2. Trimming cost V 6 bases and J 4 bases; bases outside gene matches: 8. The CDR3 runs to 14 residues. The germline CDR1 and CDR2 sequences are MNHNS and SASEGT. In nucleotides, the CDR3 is TGTGCCAGCAGATACGAGCGGGGGAGGTACGAGCAGTACTTC. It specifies CASRYERGRYEQYF.

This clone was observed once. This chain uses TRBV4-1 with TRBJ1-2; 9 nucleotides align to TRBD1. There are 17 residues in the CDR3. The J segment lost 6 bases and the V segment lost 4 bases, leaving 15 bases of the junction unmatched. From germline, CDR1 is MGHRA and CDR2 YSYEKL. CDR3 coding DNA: TGCGCCAGCAGCCGGAGGACAGGGGATAACCTAGTGGATGGCTACACCTTC. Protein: CASSRRTGDNLVDGYTF.

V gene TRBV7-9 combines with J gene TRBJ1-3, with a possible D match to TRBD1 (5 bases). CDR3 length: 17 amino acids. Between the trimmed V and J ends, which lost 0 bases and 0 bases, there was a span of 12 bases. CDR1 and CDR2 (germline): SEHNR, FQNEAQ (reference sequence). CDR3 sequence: CASSLAGDSRSGNTIYF. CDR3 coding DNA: TGTGCCAGCAGCTTAGCGGGAGACAGCCGCTCTGGAAACACCATATATTTT.

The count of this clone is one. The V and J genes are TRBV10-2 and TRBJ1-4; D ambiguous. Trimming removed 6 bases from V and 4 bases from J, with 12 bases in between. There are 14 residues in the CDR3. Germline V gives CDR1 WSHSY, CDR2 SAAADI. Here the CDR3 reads CASRTGWDNEKLFF. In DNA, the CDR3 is TGCGCCAGCAGAACCGGTTGGGATAATGAAAAACTGTTTTTT.

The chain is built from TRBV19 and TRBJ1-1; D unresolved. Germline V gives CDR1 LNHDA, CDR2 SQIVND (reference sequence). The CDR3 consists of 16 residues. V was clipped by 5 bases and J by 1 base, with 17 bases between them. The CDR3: CASSPQARGTNTEAFF. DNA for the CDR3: TGTGCCAGTAGTCCCCAAGCGAGAGGTACGAACACTGAAGCTTTCTTT.

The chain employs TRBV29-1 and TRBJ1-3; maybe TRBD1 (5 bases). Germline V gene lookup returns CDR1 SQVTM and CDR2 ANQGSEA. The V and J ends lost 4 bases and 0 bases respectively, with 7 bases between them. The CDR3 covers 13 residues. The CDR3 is CSVVQDSGNTIYF. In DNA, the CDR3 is TGCAGCGTTGTACAGGACTCTGGAAACACCATATATTTT.

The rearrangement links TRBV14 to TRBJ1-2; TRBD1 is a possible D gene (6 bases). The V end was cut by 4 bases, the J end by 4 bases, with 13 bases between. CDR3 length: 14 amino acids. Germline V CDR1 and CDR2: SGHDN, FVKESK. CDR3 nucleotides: TGTGCCAGCAGCCTTCTAGGGGGACGCTATGGCTACACCTTC. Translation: CASSLLGGRYGYTF.

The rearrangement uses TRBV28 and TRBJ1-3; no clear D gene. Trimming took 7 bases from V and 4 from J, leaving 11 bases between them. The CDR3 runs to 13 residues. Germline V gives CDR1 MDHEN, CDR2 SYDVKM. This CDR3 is CASIQAIGNTIYF. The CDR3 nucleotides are TGTGCCAGCATCCAAGCGATAGGAAACACCATATATTTT.

CDR3 sequence: CASSIGDSLGEKLFF. CDR3 nucleotide sequence: TGTGCCAGTAGTATAGGGGACAGCCTAGGTGAAAAACTGTTTTTT. The chain uses TRBV19 and TRBJ1-4, with 7 bases fitting TRBD1. The CDR3 loop spans 15 amino acids. CDR1 LNHDA and CDR2 SQIVND come from the germline V gene (reference sequence). J gave up 7 bases and V 1 base, and 6 bases lay outside the gene matches.

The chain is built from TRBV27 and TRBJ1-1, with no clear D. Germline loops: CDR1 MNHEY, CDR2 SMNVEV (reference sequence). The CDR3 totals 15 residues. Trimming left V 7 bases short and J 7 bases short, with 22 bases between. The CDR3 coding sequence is TGTGCCAGCACCGATTTCCCCTCGTCGTCTAATGAAGCTTTCTTT. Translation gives CASTDFPSSSNEAFF.

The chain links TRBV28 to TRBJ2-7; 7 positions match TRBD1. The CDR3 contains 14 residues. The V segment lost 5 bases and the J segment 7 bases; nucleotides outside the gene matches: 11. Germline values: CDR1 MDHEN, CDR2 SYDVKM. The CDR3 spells CASSRGQEAEEQYF. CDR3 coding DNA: TGTGCCAGCAGTCGAGGACAGGAGGCAGAAGAGCAGTACTTC.